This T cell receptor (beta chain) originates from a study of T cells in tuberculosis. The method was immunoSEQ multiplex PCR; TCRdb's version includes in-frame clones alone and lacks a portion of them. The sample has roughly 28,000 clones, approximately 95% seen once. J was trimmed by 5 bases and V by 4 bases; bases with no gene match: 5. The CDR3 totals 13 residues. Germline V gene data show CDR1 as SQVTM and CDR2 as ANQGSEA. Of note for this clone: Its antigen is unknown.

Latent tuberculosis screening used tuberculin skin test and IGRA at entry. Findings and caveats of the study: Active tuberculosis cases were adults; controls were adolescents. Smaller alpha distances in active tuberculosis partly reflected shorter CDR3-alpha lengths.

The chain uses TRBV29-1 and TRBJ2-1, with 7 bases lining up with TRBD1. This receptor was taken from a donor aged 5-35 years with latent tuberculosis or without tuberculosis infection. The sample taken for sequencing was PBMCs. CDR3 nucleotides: TGCAGCGTTGCTCGGGACAGAAACAATGAGCAGTTCTTC. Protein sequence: CSVARDRNNEQFF.